Listed here are 21 T cell receptor beta chains from one sample, sequenced in a study of T cells in Graves' hyperthyroidism and ophthalmopathy. TCR beta CDR3 regions were amplified from RNA transcripts. The HTBI primer set drove a first-round RT-PCR of the TCR CDR3. TCRdb ran MiXCR on the multiplex PCR reads and lists one entry per CDR3 protein. Of some 510,000 distinct CDR3 sequences listed, less than 25% are singletons. The sample was blood. These TCRs come from a man aged 18 to 30 with Graves' hyperthyroidism.

This clonotype was counted many times. CDR3 DNA sequence: TGTGCCAGCAGCAAGGACAGAAATGAAGCTTTCTTT. Translating it yields CASSKDRNEAFF. The V gene is TRBV12-3 or TRBV12-4, the J gene TRBJ1-1, with a weak D call TRBD1 (6 bases). V lost 6 bases to trimming and J lost 7 bases, with 12 bases between them. This CDR3 is built from 12 residues.

Many counts were recorded for this clonotype. The rearrangement uses TRBV6-4 and TRBJ1-5; 7 bases are shared with TRBD1. The CDR3 has 18 amino acids. From germline, CDR1 is MRHNA and CDR2 SNTAGT. The junction had 16 bases not matched to a gene; V was cut back by 6 bases and J by 2 bases. Here the CDR3 DNA reads TGTGCCAGCAGCCAGGACAGGCTTGGTCTTAGGGGCAATCAGCCCCAGCATTTT. This sequence encodes CASSQDRLGLRGNQPQHF.

V and J are TRBV11-2 and TRBJ2-3; D ambiguous. CDR1 SGHAT and CDR2 FQNNGV come from the germline V gene. Trimming removed 3 bases from V and 5 bases from J, with 6 bases in between. CDR3 length equals 12 residues. The CDR3 nucleotides are TGTGCCAGCAGCTTGTACGGAGATACGCAGTATTTT. It encodes CASSLYGDTQYF.

This clonotype was recorded at least ten times. The V and J genes are TRBV28 and TRBJ1-5; D unclear. The germline V gene has CDR1 MDHEN and CDR2 SYDVKM. The CDR3 sequence is 13 residues long. V lost 2 bases, J lost 5 bases, and 7 bases lay in between. The CDR3 loop is CASSLPLHQPQHF. CDR3 DNA sequence: TGTGCCAGCAGTTTACCCCTTCATCAGCCCCAGCATTTT.

This clonotype was seen ten or more times. J is TRBJ2-7 and V is TRBV19; D possibly corresponds to TRBD1 (6 bases). CDR3 length: 12 amino acids. Deletions cut 4 bases from V and 6 bases from J, with 10 bases between. Germline values: CDR1 LNHDA, CDR2 SQIVND (reference sequence). In DNA form, the CDR3 reads TGTGCCAGTAGTACAGGGGTTGCCGAGCAGTACTTC. Its translation: CASSTGVAEQYF.

The gene calls are TRBV6-5 and TRBJ2-7, with 7 bases aligning to TRBD1. The CDR3 runs to 14 residues. Germline CDR1 and CDR2: MNHEY and SVGAGI. V dropped 1 base and J dropped 4; count of bases not matched to a gene: 4. DNA for the CDR3: TGTGCCAGCAGTTACTTCGGACAGGTTTACGAGCAGTACTTC. Translated: CASSYFGQVYEQYF.

V gene TRBV11-3 combines with J gene TRBJ2-3; 12 nucleotides agree with TRBD2. V shed 8 bases and J 2 bases; nucleotides not matched to a gene: 14. The length of the CDR3 is 18 residues. Germline V gives CDR1 SGHNT, CDR2 YENEEA. CDR3 in DNA: TGTGCCAGCGGGGAGGGGCGGACTAGCGGGACCGACACAGATACGCAGTATTTT. It is translated as CASGEGRTSGTDTDTQYF.

The chain has TRBV6-1 and TRBJ1-2, with D hard to call. The CDR3 totals 14 residues. Germline V lookup: CDR1 MNHNS, CDR2 SASEGT. Trimming removed 6 bases at V and 4 bases at J, with 15 bases between. CDR3 in DNA: TGTGCCAGCAGAAGCGGGCAGGAGCCCTATGGCTACACCTTC. Its translation: CASRSGQEPYGYTF.

The table lists this clonotype with many counts. This chain joins TRBV6-1 and TRBJ2-7, with 8 nucleotides matching TRBD1. V lost 6 bases, J lost 3 bases, and 7 bases stayed unmatched. The V gene's germline CDR1 is MNHNS and CDR2 SASEGT. CDR3 size: 14 residues. The DNA for the CDR3 is TGTGCCAGCAGGTTCGGACAGGGCGACTACGAGCAGTACTTC. This codes for CASRFGQGDYEQYF.

This chain uses TRBV18 with TRBJ1-1; maybe TRBD1 (5 bases). The CDR3 contains 15 residues. Trimming took 2 bases from V and 1 from J, leaving 11 bases between them. Germline V lookup: CDR1 KGHSH, CDR2 LQKENI. The CDR3 nucleotides are TGTGCCAGCTCACCAAACGTTGGGGGGAACACTGAAGCTTTCTTT. Its protein product is CASSPNVGGNTEAFF.

The sample holds many counts of this clonotype. The rearrangement joins TRBV6-1 to TRBJ1-1; perhaps TRBD1 as D (5 bases). The CDR3 spans 14 residues. The V gene lost 6 bases and the J gene lost 2 bases, with 13 bases spanning the gap. The germline gives CDR1 MNHNS, CDR2 SASEGT. Here the CDR3 reads CASRHRFLNTEAFF. The CDR3 bases are TGTGCCAGCAGACACAGGTTCCTTAACACTGAAGCTTTCTTT.

This clonotype was recorded a few times. J is TRBJ2-5 and V is TRBV11-2; D possibly uses TRBD1 or TRBD2 (5 bases each). The ends were cut back, 0 bases at V and 3 bases at J, with 8 bases in the middle. This CDR3 is 14 amino acids long. Germline CDR1 reads SGHAT; CDR2 reads FQNNGV. In DNA, the CDR3 is TGTGCCAGCAGCTTAGATTGGGGGAAAGAGACCCAGTACTTC. Protein sequence: CASSLDWGKETQYF.

Only a few counts were recorded for this clonotype. A much larger clonotype is one base distant, so this may be a read error. The missing conserved phenylalanine or tryptophan at the end of this CDR3 makes a read error likely. The chain carries TRBV2 and TRBJ2-2; D might be TRBD1 (6 bases). The germline gives CDR1 SNHLY, CDR2 FYNNEI. V dropped 8 bases and J dropped 4 bases, with 14 bases sitting between them. The CDR3 consists of 14 residues. The CDR3 bases are TGTGCCAGCGGACAGACAACTAGCACCGGGGAGCTGTTTTTG. Residues: CASGQTTSTGELFL.

This chain links TRBV28 with TRBJ2-5; D is unresolved. Germline loops: CDR1 MDHEN, CDR2 SYDVKM. The V end lost 5 bases, the J end lost 2 bases, and 15 bases lay between the germline ends. The CDR3 covers 15 residues. For the CDR3, the DNA is TGTGCCAGCAGTGAATTTATAGCCGGACAAGAGACCCAGTACTTC. It yields the protein CASSEFIAGQETQYF.

This clonotype appeared many times. The rearrangement joins TRBV9 to TRBJ1-1; TRBD1 is a possible D gene (5 bases). With 0 bases removed from V and 1 base from J, the gap between germline ends came to 7 bases. This CDR3 is built from 14 residues. Germline CDR1 SGDLS, CDR2 YYNGEE. Here the CDR3 DNA reads TGTGCCAGCAGCGTAGACGGGGGGAACACTGAAGCTTTCTTT. Translation: CASSVDGGNTEAFF. The entire variable domain, with the rest obtained from reference TRBV9 and TRBJ1-1, is as follows: DSGVTQTPKHLITATGQRVTLRCSPRSGDLSVYWYQQSLDQGLQFLIQYYNGEERAKGNILERFSAQQFPDLHSELNLSSLELGDSALYFCASSVDGGNTEAFFGQGTRLTVV.

This clonotype appeared many times. The V and J genes are TRBV12-3 or TRBV12-4 and TRBJ1-5; tentative D call: TRBD1 (5 bases). The V and J ends lost 6 bases and 15 bases respectively, with 21 bases between them. This CDR3 has 13 amino acids. The CDR3 DNA sequence: TGTGCCAGCAGCTGGCACCGGGACTCCCATCCGCATTTT. Protein sequence: CASSWHRDSHPHF.

This clonotype was seen ten or more times. This chain connects TRBV7-7 to TRBJ1-1, with unresolved D. The germline V gene has CDR1 SSHAT and CDR2 FNYEAQ (reference sequence). This CDR3 spans 15 amino acids. V gave up 2 bases and J gave up 2 bases, with 12 bases separating them. CDR3 nucleotide sequence: TGTGCCAGCAGCTTATCCCAGAAAGAAAACACTGAAGCTTTCTTT. It codes for CASSLSQKENTEAFF. Variable domain in full (rest from reference TRBV7-7 and TRBJ1-1): GAGVSQSPRYKVTKRGQDVTLRCDPISSHATLYWYQQALGQGPEFLTYFNYEAQPDKSGLPSDRFSAERPEGSISTLTIQRTEQRDSAMYRCASSLSQKENTEAFFGQGTRLTVV.

This clonotype was observed a few times. The chain couples TRBV7-3 to TRBJ2-2; TRBD2 is a possible D gene (6 bases). The CDR3 is 15 amino acids. Germline lookup yields CDR1 SGHTA and CDR2 FQGTGA. Trimming cost V 3 bases and J 6 bases, with 14 bases left between them. CDR3 nucleotides: TGTGCCAGCAGCTTGGCGGCCCCGGGGGCCGGGGAGCTGTTTTTT. The encoded protein is CASSLAAPGAGELFF.

Many counts were recorded for this clonotype. This chain connects TRBV12-3 or TRBV12-4 to TRBJ1-3; a weak D match, TRBD1 (6 bases). With 4 bases removed from V and 0 bases from J, the gap between germline ends came to 13 bases. The CDR3 covers 16 residues. CDR3 amino acids: CASSSGGLLSGNTIYF. DNA of the CDR3: TGTGCCAGCAGTTCCGGGGGGCTGCTCTCTGGAAACACCATATATTTT.

The sample holds many counts of this clonotype. The gene calls are TRBV7-8 and TRBJ2-2; D gene unclear. The CDR3 has 15 amino acids. V was clipped by 5 bases and J by 2 bases, with 12 bases between them. The V gene's germline CDR1 is SGHVS and CDR2 FQNEAQ. This chain's CDR3 is CASSPARLNTGELFF. The CDR3 bases are TGTGCCAGCAGCCCCGCTCGACTTAACACCGGGGAGCTGTTTTTT.

This clonotype showed up just a few times. This chain joins TRBV3-1 and TRBJ2-5; 8 nucleotides align to TRBD2. V gave up 1 base and J gave up 6 bases; unmatched junction bases: 19. The CDR3 totals 19 residues. Germline V gene data show CDR1 as LGHDT and CDR2 as YNNKEL (reference sequence). CDR3 sequence: CASSQGSGYGAGGLKTQYF. CDR3 DNA: TGTGCCAGCAGCCAAGGGTCCGGCTATGGGGCGGGGGGCCTCAAGACCCAGTACTTC.